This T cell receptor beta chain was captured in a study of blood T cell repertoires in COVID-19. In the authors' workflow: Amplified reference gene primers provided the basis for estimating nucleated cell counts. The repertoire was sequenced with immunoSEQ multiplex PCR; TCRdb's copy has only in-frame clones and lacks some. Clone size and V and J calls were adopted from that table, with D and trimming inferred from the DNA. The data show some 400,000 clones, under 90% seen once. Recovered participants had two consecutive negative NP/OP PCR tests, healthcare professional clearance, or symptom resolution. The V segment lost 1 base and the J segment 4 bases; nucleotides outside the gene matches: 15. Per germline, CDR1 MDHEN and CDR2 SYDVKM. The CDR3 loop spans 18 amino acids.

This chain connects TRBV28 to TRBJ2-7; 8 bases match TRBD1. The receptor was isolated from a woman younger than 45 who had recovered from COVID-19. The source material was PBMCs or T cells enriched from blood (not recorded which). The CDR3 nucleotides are TGTGCCAGCAGTTTATATCTTGGGGAGACAGGGGATGTTTACGAGCAGTACTTC. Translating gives CASSLYLGETGDVYEQYF.